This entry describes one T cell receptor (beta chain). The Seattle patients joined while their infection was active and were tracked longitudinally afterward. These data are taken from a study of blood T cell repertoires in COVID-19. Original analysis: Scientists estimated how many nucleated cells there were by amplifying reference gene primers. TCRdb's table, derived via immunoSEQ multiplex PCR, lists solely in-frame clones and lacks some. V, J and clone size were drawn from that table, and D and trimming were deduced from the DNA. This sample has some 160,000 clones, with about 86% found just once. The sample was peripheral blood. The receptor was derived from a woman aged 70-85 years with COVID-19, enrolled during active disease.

The CDR3 is CASSARGIGDTEAFF. The CDR3 DNA reads as TGTGCCAGCAGCGCGCGTGGGATCGGGGACACTGAAGCTTTCTTT. This chain joins TRBV3-1 (or the pseudogene TRBV3-2) and TRBJ1-1; D gene ambiguous. The length of the CDR3 is 15 residues. Trimming removed 5 bases from V and 3 bases from J, with 16 bases in between. Germline CDR1 and CDR2: LGHDT and YNNKEL (reference sequence).